A single sample is the source of the 12 T cell receptor beta chains below, sequenced in a study of shared clonotypes between healthy human individuals. Produced via immunoSEQ multiplex PCR; TCRdb's table is partial and in-frame only. The sample lists nearly 750,000 clones; 55% to 75% were seen once. The sample taken for sequencing was memory CD4+ T cells sorted from blood. Described subset: CD45RA-negative fraction. All receptors come from a woman aged 25-40 years in good health.

Points on this clone: One end of the junction varies from germline; a read error may be responsible. The V gene is TRBV28, the J gene TRBJ2-5; 8 bases are a match to TRBD2. Germline CDR1 and CDR2: MDHEN and SYDVKM. CDR3 length equals 16 residues. The CDR3 region is CASSLWSGLAGRTQYF. The DNA for the CDR3 is TGTGCCAGCAGCTTATGGTCGGGTTTAGCGGGACGGACCCAGTACTTC.

This chain uses TRBV28 with TRBJ2-7; tentatively, D is TRBD1 or TRBD2 (5 bases each). There are 13 residues in the CDR3. The germline V gene encodes CDR1 MDHEN and CDR2 SYDVKM. With 7 bases removed from V and 2 bases from J, the gap between germline ends came to 12 bases. CDR3 in DNA: TGTGCCAGCATGGGGGACCCTACCTACGAGCAGTACTTC. It specifies CASMGDPTYEQYF.

The chain links TRBV2 to TRBJ1-5, with D possibly matching TRBD1 (6 bases). V shed 6 bases and J shed 0 bases, with 12 bases lying between them. CDR3 size: 15 residues. Looked up from germline, CDR1 is SNHLY and CDR2 is FYNNEI. The CDR3 protein is CASSRGGYSNQPQHF. The CDR3 bases are TGTGCCAGCAGCAGAGGGGGATATAGCAATCAGCCCCAGCATTTT.

The gene calls are TRBV27 and TRBJ2-7, with 9 positions matching TRBD1. The CDR3 totals 13 residues. In germline, CDR1 is MNHEY, CDR2 SMNVEV (reference sequence). Trimming removed 4 bases from V and 4 bases from J; junction bases left unmatched: 2. The CDR3 coding sequence is TGTGCCAGCAGTTACAGGGGGCAGTACGAGCAGTACTTC. Protein sequence: CASSYRGQYEQYF.

The J gene is TRBJ2-3, the V gene TRBV28; 10 bases align to TRBD2. The CDR3 has 16 residues. V trimming: 2 bases; J trimming: 0 bases; junction bases outside the gene matches: 2. The germline V gene encodes CDR1 MDHEN and CDR2 SYDVKM. CDR3 region: CASSLPLAGSTDTQYF. The CDR3 coding sequence is TGTGCCAGCAGTTTACCACTAGCGGGGAGCACAGATACGCAGTATTTT. The variable domain in full, completed from reference TRBV28 and TRBJ2-3, reads DVKVTQSSRYLVKRTGEKVFLECVQDMDHENMFWYRQDPGLGLRLIYFSYDVKMKEKGDIPEGYSVSREKKERFSLILESASTNQTSMYLCASSLPLAGSTDTQYFGPGTRLTVL.

The chain's CDR3 is CASSPNPLGLAGNEQFF. CDR3 nucleotides: TGTGCCAGCAGCCCAAATCCCCTGGGACTAGCGGGAAATGAGCAGTTCTTC. This chain links TRBV7-7 with TRBJ2-7, with 13 positions matching TRBD2. The DNA matches TRBJ2-1 better at its end, which makes the J call doubtful. This CDR3 contains 17 residues. Germline V gives CDR1 SSHAT, CDR2 FNYEAQ (reference sequence).

For this clone: The same CDR3 can be traced to other DNA sequences in this sample. The chain links TRBV6-1 to TRBJ2-1; TRBD1 matches 7 bases. CDR1 is MNHNS, CDR2 SASEGT, per germline. CDR3 size: 12 residues. The junction had 3 bases not matched to a gene; V was cut back by 8 bases and J by 5 bases. The CDR3 DNA follows: TGTGCCAGCTCAGGGGGACACAATGAGCAGTTCTTC. This translates into CASSGGHNEQFF.

This chain connects TRBV5-8 to TRBJ1-4; D may be TRBD1 (5 bases). V gave up 2 bases and J gave up 4 bases, with 15 bases separating them. Germline V gene lookup returns CDR1 SGHTS and CDR2 YDEGEE. This CDR3 is built from 16 residues. CDR3 protein: CASSFSRGADNEKLFF. CDR3 in DNA: TGTGCCAGCAGCTTTTCTAGGGGCGCGGATAATGAAAAACTGTTTTTT.

This chain connects TRBV15 to TRBJ1-3; D remains unclear. The CDR3 sequence is 16 residues long. V lost 0 bases and J lost 4, with 13 bases in between. The germline V gene encodes CDR1 LNHNV and CDR2 YYDKDF (reference sequence). The CDR3 loop reads CATSRDLEARGNTIYF. The DNA for the CDR3 is TGTGCCACCAGCAGAGATCTAGAGGCAAGGGGAAACACCATATATTTT.

This sequence joins TRBV11-2 and TRBJ2-1; 13 bases are shared with TRBD2. Germline CDR1 reads SGHAT; CDR2 reads FQNNGV. V was pared by 5 bases and J by 4 bases, with 5 bases of the junction left unmatched. The CDR3 length is 16 residues. CDR3 region: CASSLGGLAGYNEQFF. The CDR3, as DNA: TGTGCCAGCAGCCTCGGGGGACTAGCGGGGTACAATGAGCAGTTCTTC. Full variable domain (outside the CDR3, taken from reference TRBV11-2 and TRBJ2-1): EAGVAQSPRYKIIEKRQSVAFWCNPISGHATLYWYQQILGQGPKLLIQFQNNGVVDDSQLPKDRFSAERLKGVDSTLKIQPAKLEDSAVYLCASSLGGLAGYNEQFFGPGTRLTVL.

The genes are TRBV28 and TRBJ2-7, with D maybe TRBD2 (6 bases). CDR1 MDHEN and CDR2 SYDVKM come from the germline V gene. The CDR3 covers 15 residues. Trimming left V 5 bases short and J 1 base short, with 15 bases between. As DNA, the CDR3 is TGTGCCAGCAGTACGCCGGGGACTGGGTCCTACGAGCAGTACTTC. Protein sequence: CASSTPGTGSYEQYF.

This clone has just a few counts. V and J are TRBV6-1 and TRBJ1-1, with 10 positions matching TRBD1. The CDR3 contains 15 residues. In germline, CDR1 is MNHNS, CDR2 SASEGT. The V and J ends lost 8 bases and 4 bases, in that order; junction bases with no gene match: 10. The CDR3 coding sequence is TGTGCCAGCGGGAGCTTGACAGGGGGCGGCACTGAAGCTTTCTTT. Amino acid sequence: CASGSLTGGGTEAFF.